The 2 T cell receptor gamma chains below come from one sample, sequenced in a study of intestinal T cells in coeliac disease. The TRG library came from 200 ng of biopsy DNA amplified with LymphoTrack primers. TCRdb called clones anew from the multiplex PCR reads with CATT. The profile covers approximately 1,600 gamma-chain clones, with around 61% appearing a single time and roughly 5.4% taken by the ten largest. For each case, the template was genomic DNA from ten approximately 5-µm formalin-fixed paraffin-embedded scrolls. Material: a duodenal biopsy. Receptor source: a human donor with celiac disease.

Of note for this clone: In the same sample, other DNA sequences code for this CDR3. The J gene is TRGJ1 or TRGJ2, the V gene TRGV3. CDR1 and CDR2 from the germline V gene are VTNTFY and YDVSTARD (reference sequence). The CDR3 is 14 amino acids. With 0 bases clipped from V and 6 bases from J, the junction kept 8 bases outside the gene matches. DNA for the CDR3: TGTGCCACCTGGGACAGGCCCTGGGGTTATAAGAAACTCTTT. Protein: CATWDRPWGYKKLF.

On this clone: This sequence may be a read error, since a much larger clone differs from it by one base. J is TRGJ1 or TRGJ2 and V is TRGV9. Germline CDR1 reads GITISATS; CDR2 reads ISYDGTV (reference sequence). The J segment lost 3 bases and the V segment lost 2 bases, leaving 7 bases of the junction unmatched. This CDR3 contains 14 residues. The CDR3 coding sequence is TGTGCCTTGTGGGAGGAGAAATTTTATTATAAGAAACTCTTT. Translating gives CALWEEKFYYKKLF.